The 28 T cell receptor beta chains below come from one sample, sequenced in a study of identical twins. Each CDR3 protein gets one entry after TCRdb re-called the 5' RACE reads with MiXCR. The sample carries 310,000 or so distinct CDR3 sequences, nearly 9.5% recorded once. In addition, the sample was reused for a study of yellow fever vaccine responses in identical twins.

Material: CD8+ T cells sorted from blood. These receptors were collected from a woman aged 18-29 years in good health.

This clonotype was detected a few times. The CDR3 loop is CSADTLGSNNSPLHF. CDR3 nucleotides: TGCAGTGCTGACACGCTCGGGAGTAATAATTCACCCCTCCACTTT. This chain joins TRBV20-1 and TRBJ1-6, with D unclear. CDR1 DFQATT and CDR2 SNEGSKA come from the germline V gene (reference sequence). The CDR3 is made up of 15 amino acids. The ends were cut back, 5 bases at V and 5 bases at J, with 16 bases in the middle.

This clonotype was detected only a few times. V and J are TRBV20-1 and TRBJ1-1; D not resolved. Trimming took 0 bases from V and 2 from J, leaving 7 bases between them. Germline CDR1 reads DFQATT; CDR2 reads SNEGSKA (reference sequence). This CDR3 comprises 13 residues. CDR3: CSAREWGNTEAFF. CDR3 coding DNA: TGCAGTGCTAGAGAATGGGGAAACACTGAAGCTTTCTTT.

This clonotype was counted at least ten times. The genes are TRBV7-9 and TRBJ2-7; D remains ambiguous. V lost 5 bases and J lost 1, with 9 bases in between. CDR3 length: 13 residues. Per the germline V gene, CDR1 is SEHNR and CDR2 is FQNEAQ (reference sequence). The CDR3 loop reads CASSLRVSYEQYF. The CDR3 DNA sequence: TGTGCCAGCAGCCTTCGAGTGTCCTACGAGCAGTACTTC.

This clonotype has more than one count but fewer than ten. The chain combines TRBV20-1 with TRBJ2-7, with D perhaps matching TRBD1 (5 bases). Between the trimmed V and J ends, which lost 1 base and 3 bases, there was a span of 10 bases. This CDR3 contains 13 residues. From germline, CDR1 is DFQATT and CDR2 SNEGSKA (reference sequence). The CDR3 nucleotides read TGCAGTGCTAGAGTGGACCAGGGCTACGAGCAGTACTTC. Translating it yields CSARVDQGYEQYF.

The chain carries TRBV13 and TRBJ2-7; D may be TRBD1 (6 bases). V lost 6 bases and J 4 bases, leaving 16 bases between the germline ends. The germline CDR1 and CDR2 sequences are PRHDT and FYEKMQ (reference sequence). This CDR3 contains 14 residues. The CDR3: CASRSDRRPYEQYF. The DNA for the CDR3 is TGTGCCAGCAGATCCGACAGGAGACCGTACGAGCAGTACTTC.

The rearrangement links TRBV29-1 to TRBJ2-7; 7 bases line up with TRBD1. From germline, CDR1 is SQVTM and CDR2 ANQGSEA. This CDR3 contains 13 residues. Trimming took 6 bases from V and 0 from J; bases not matched to a gene: 5. CDR3 in DNA: TGCAGCGTCGACAGGGACAACTCCTACGAGCAGTACTTC. Protein sequence: CSVDRDNSYEQYF.

The chain joins TRBV7-2 to TRBJ2-7; D perhaps matches TRBD2 (6 bases). V lost 5 bases and J 2 bases, leaving 16 bases between the germline ends. The CDR3 consists of 15 residues. Germline V gene data show CDR1 as SGHTA and CDR2 as FQGNSA. CDR3 nucleotides: TGTGCCAGCAGCCGTCCGGCGGGACTTCCCTACGAGCAGTACTTC. Its protein is CASSRPAGLPYEQYF.

In its sample, this clonotype was seen many times. V and J are TRBV11-2 and TRBJ2-5, with D maybe TRBD1 (5 bases). The ends were cut back, 3 bases at V and 3 bases at J, with 8 bases in the middle. CDR1 and CDR2 (germline): SGHAT, FQNNGV. This CDR3 has 13 amino acids. Written as DNA, the CDR3 is TGTGCCAGCAGCTTGACAGTTAAAGAGACCCAGTACTTC. Amino acid sequence: CASSLTVKETQYF.

There are many counts of this clonotype. The V gene is TRBV7-8, the J gene TRBJ2-3; the match to TRBD2 covers 12 bases. Per germline, CDR1 SGHVS and CDR2 FQNEAQ. The CDR3 consists of 16 residues. The junction had 6 bases not matched to a gene; V was cut back by 4 bases and J by 4 bases. The CDR3 sequence: CASSSRLAGESDTQYF. In DNA, the CDR3 is TGTGCCAGCAGCTCACGACTAGCGGGGGAATCAGATACGCAGTATTTT. Looking up the rest from reference TRBV7-8 and TRBJ2-3 gives the full variable domain: GAGVSQSPRYKVAKRGQDVALRCDPISGHVSLFWYQQALGQGPEFLTYFQNEAQLDKSGLPSDRFFAERPEGSVSTLKIQRTQQEDSAVYLCASSSRLAGESDTQYFGPGTRLTVL.

This clonotype was seen a few times. The V and J genes are TRBV29-1 and TRBJ2-7; the D gene is possibly TRBD1 (6 bases). The CDR3 has 14 residues. The V gene's germline CDR1 is SQVTM and CDR2 ANQGSEA. Between the trimmed V and J ends, which lost 0 bases and 0 bases, there was a span of 9 bases. CDR3 sequence: CSVEETGSSYEQYF. In DNA form, the CDR3 reads TGCAGCGTTGAAGAAACAGGGAGCTCCTACGAGCAGTACTTC.

The sample holds a few counts of this clonotype. This sequence joins TRBV19 and TRBJ2-1; no clear D. The germline V and J ends were trimmed by 8 bases and 3 bases, with 8 bases remaining between them. Germline CDR1 and CDR2: LNHDA and SQIVND (reference sequence). CDR3 length: 12 amino acids. This CDR3 reads CASGLVYNEQFF. CDR3 DNA: TGTGCCAGTGGGCTAGTCTACAATGAGCAGTTCTTC.

This clonotype showed up just a few times. The CDR3 loop is CASSLDRFSYEQYF. The CDR3 DNA is TGTGCCAGCAGTTTGGACAGGTTCTCCTACGAGCAGTACTTC. The rearrangement links TRBV27 to TRBJ2-7, with 7 bases aligning to TRBD1. Germline-derived CDR1 and CDR2 are MNHEY and SMNVEV (reference sequence). Trimming at V came to 3 bases and at J to 0 bases, leaving 2 bases not matched to a gene. CDR3 length: 14 amino acids.

Ten or more counts support this clonotype. The chain employs TRBV4-1 and TRBJ2-5; TRBD2 might be the D (5 bases). The ends were cut back, 1 base at V and 4 bases at J, with 7 bases in the middle. CDR1 is MGHRA, CDR2 YSYEKL, per germline. This CDR3 region has 13 residues. Written as DNA, the CDR3 is TGCGCCAGCAGCCAAGCGGGGTTAGAGACCCAGTACTTC. Its protein product is CASSQAGLETQYF.

This clonotype showed up just a few times. CDR3 sequence (DNA): TGCAGCGTTGAGGCGCGTCCCGGGGAGCTGTTTTTT. It encodes CSVEARPGELFF. The J gene is TRBJ2-2, the V gene TRBV29-1; no firm D call. CDR3 length: 12 residues. Per the germline V gene, CDR1 is SQVTM and CDR2 is ANQGSEA. V lost 3 bases to trimming and J lost 6 bases, with 8 bases between them.

This clonotype showed up many times. The chain employs TRBV7-2 and TRBJ2-1, with TRBD2 identical over 10 bases. CDR1 and CDR2 from the germline V gene are SGHTA and FQGNSA. Trimming at V came to 0 bases and at J to 0 bases, leaving 8 bases not matched to a gene. The CDR3 runs to 19 residues. CDR3 DNA sequence: TGTGCCAGCAGCTTAGCGAGGCTAGCGGGGGATAGCTCCTACAATGAGCAGTTCTTC. Its protein product is CASSLARLAGDSSYNEQFF. The whole variable domain, remainder taken from reference TRBV7-2 and TRBJ2-1, is GAGVSQSPSNKVTEKGKDVELRCDPISGHTALYWYRQSLGQGLEFLIYFQGNSAPDKSGLPSDRFSAERTGGSVSTLTIQRTQQEDSAVYLCASSLARLAGDSSYNEQFFGPGTRLTVL.

This clonotype was counted a single time. The V call is TRBV15, the J call TRBJ2-3; D might be TRBD2 (6 bases). V was pared by 1 base and J by 2 bases, with 13 bases between. Looked up from germline, CDR1 is LNHNV and CDR2 is YYDKDF (reference sequence). CDR3 length: 16 residues. CDR3 nucleotides: TGTGCCACCAGCAGAGTAGGTAGCGGCTCCACAGATACGCAGTATTTT. Amino acids: CATSRVGSGSTDTQYF. Full variable domain (rest looked up from reference TRBV15 and TRBJ2-3): DAMVIQNPRYQVTQFGKPVTLSCSQTLNHNVMYWYQQKSSQAPKLLFHYYDKDFNNEADTPDNFQSRRPNTSFCFLDIRSPGLGDTAMYLCATSRVGSGSTDTQYFGPGTRLTVL.

The rearrangement joins TRBV12-2 to TRBJ2-1; the table names TRBD1, a call not compared with the DNA. TRBV12-2 is an annotated pseudogene. This CDR3 contains 14 residues. In DNA, the CDR3 is TGTGCAAGTCGCTTAGGGGGGGTCATGGATGAGCAGTTCTTC. It specifies CASRLGGVMDEQFF.

This clonotype was seen ten or more times. The chain links TRBV12-3 or TRBV12-4 to TRBJ1-1; a weak D match, TRBD1 (5 bases). With 3 bases removed from V and 1 base from J, the gap between germline ends came to 9 bases. This CDR3 contains 14 residues. CDR3 nucleotides: TGTGCCAGCAGTTTGACAGCCCGGAACACTGAAGCTTTCTTT. Residues: CASSLTARNTEAFF.

Ten or more counts support this clonotype. V usage is TRBV5-1 and J usage is TRBJ2-7, with D possibly matching TRBD1 (5 bases). The CDR3 is 16 amino acids. Trimming took 2 bases from V and 6 from J, leaving 21 bases between them. In germline, CDR1 is SGHRS, CDR2 YFSETQ. This CDR3 is CASSFITTTAPSEQYF. DNA of the CDR3: TGCGCCAGCAGCTTCATTACCACGACAGCGCCCTCCGAGCAGTACTTC. Based on the CDR3 plus reference TRBV5-1 and TRBJ2-7, the full variable domain is KAGVTQTPRYLIKTRGQQVTLSCSPISGHRSVSWYQQTPGQGLQFLFEYFSETQRNKGNFPGRFSGRQFSNSRSEMNVSTLELGDSALYLCASSFITTTAPSEQYFGPGTRLTVT.

This clonotype showed up just a few times. This chain links TRBV6-2 or TRBV6-3 with TRBJ2-1; the D is unclear. The germline gives CDR1 MNHEY, CDR2 SVGEGT. The CDR3 is made up of 16 amino acids. With 4 bases removed from V and 7 bases from J, the gap between germline ends came to 20 bases. The CDR3 coding sequence is TGTGCCAGCAGTTCCCTCCGAGTAGCAGGTCCTAATGAGCAGTTCTTC. Protein: CASSSLRVAGPNEQFF.

The rearrangement links TRBV7-9 to TRBJ2-1, with D tentatively TRBD2 (6 bases). V shed 5 bases and J shed 9 bases, with 11 bases lying between them. The length of the CDR3 is 12 residues. The germline V gene encodes CDR1 SEHNR and CDR2 FQNEAQ (reference sequence). For the CDR3, the DNA is TGTGCCAGCAGCGGGGACGGGAGTGAGCAGTTCTTC. This gives the protein CASSGDGSEQFF.

This clonotype was seen only a few times. The chain uses TRBV11-2 and TRBJ2-7; D is undetermined. The CDR3 covers 15 residues. Germline values: CDR1 SGHAT, CDR2 FQNNGV. V dropped 1 base and J dropped 0 bases, with 10 bases sitting between them. CDR3 in amino acids: CASSLVAAYSYEQYF. DNA of the CDR3: TGTGCCAGCAGCTTAGTTGCGGCCTACTCCTACGAGCAGTACTTC.

This clonotype was recorded many times. The chain links TRBV10-3 to TRBJ2-2; D could derive from TRBD1 or TRBD2 (6 bases each). In germline, CDR1 is ENHRY, CDR2 SYGVKD. Between the trimmed V and J ends, which lost 3 bases and 1 base, there was a span of 12 bases. The CDR3 totals 16 residues. The CDR3 DNA follows: TGTGCCATCAGTGACCGGGGGCAAGGGAACACCGGGGAGCTGTTTTTT. It specifies CAISDRGQGNTGELFF.

This clonotype was seen many times. The rearrangement uses TRBV5-1 and TRBJ1-2; D gene uncertain. Germline V lookup: CDR1 SGHRS, CDR2 YFSETQ. The CDR3 length is 15 residues. With 4 bases removed from V and 8 bases from J, the gap between germline ends came to 21 bases. The CDR3 DNA reads as TGCGCCAGCAGCGAACCGGAGTGGAACTTCTCCGGCTACACCTTC. It specifies CASSEPEWNFSGYTF.

In its sample, this clonotype was seen many times. The chain couples TRBV28 to TRBJ2-2, with D possibly being TRBD2 (6 bases). Germline V gives CDR1 MDHEN, CDR2 SYDVKM. V dropped 5 bases and J dropped 2 bases, with 12 bases sitting between them. The CDR3 spans 15 residues. This CDR3 reads CASSRGLFNTGELFF. The DNA of the CDR3 is TGTGCCAGCAGTAGGGGACTTTTTAACACCGGGGAGCTGTTTTTT.

V is TRBV11-1 and J is TRBJ2-7; 8 bases agree with TRBD1. Trimming removed 2 bases from V and 4 bases from J; junction bases left unmatched: 16. CDR1 and CDR2 (germline): SGHAT, FQDESV (reference sequence). The CDR3 sequence is 18 residues long. DNA for the CDR3: TGTGCCAGCAGCTTACCCCGGGGGACAGGACCAGGAATTTACGAGCAGTACTTC. This gives the protein CASSLPRGTGPGIYEQYF.

The chain is built from TRBV29-1 and TRBJ2-7; tentative D call: TRBD1 (6 bases). Trimming took off 1 base at V and 7 bases at J, with 14 bases between the two ends. The CDR3 loop spans 13 amino acids. Germline assignment: CDR1 SQVTM and CDR2 ANQGSEA. The DNA for the CDR3 is TGCAGCGTTGAAGGGCAGGGGTTTGGGGAGCAGTACTTC. Its translation: CSVEGQGFGEQYF.

This clonotype appeared a few times. The chain is built from TRBV4-1 and TRBJ2-7; the D gene could be TRBD1 or TRBD2 (6 bases each). CDR1 is MGHRA, CDR2 YSYEKL, per germline. V gave up 2 bases and J gave up 0 bases, with 14 bases separating them. The CDR3 extends over 16 amino acids. The CDR3 spells CASSQPRGEASYEQYF. The CDR3 DNA reads as TGCGCCAGCAGCCAACCTAGGGGGGAAGCCTCCTACGAGCAGTACTTC.